This entry is about one T cell receptor (beta chain). As to time point: newly diagnosed GD, antithyroid drugs for less than 3 months. Isolated PBMC RNA provided the starting material for the TCR library. These data come from a study of regulatory T cells in long-lasting Graves disease. Germline V lookup: CDR1 SEHNR, CDR2 FQNEAQ (reference sequence). There are 16 residues in the CDR3. V lost 4 bases to trimming and J lost 3 bases; unmatched junction nucleotides: 10. CDR3-region Arm-PCR and iRepertoire HTBI primers produced the TCR beta libraries. Source study methods: Sample data revealed roughly 62 TRBV and 12 to 15 TRBJ segments. TCRdb called the multiplex PCR reads again in MiXCR, with one record for every CDR3 protein. The V and J calls were determined by TCRdb, not by the authors. The sample includes about 440,000 distinct CDR3 sequences, less than 20% of them seen just once. This same sample was also part of a study on T cells in Graves' hyperthyroidism and ophthalmopathy. That report notes: Most clonotypes expanded in thyroid above 0.001 were likewise present in blood. In simple terms, a model built on 13 V-J features told ophthalmopathy apart from stable hyperthyroidism. Onset of ophthalmopathy came a median approximately 6 months after the model predicted it.

This material consisted of peripheral blood mononuclear cells (PBMCs), taken at new diagnosis, from a patient treated with antithyroid drugs. The chain is built from TRBV7-9 and TRBJ2-5; 8 bases agree with TRBD1. The sequence was obtained from a woman aged 25 to 39 with Graves disease. In DNA, the CDR3 is TGTGCCAGCAGCTCCTTGGGGGACAGGTTAAAAGAGACCCAGTACTTC. Protein product: CASSSLGDRLKETQYF.